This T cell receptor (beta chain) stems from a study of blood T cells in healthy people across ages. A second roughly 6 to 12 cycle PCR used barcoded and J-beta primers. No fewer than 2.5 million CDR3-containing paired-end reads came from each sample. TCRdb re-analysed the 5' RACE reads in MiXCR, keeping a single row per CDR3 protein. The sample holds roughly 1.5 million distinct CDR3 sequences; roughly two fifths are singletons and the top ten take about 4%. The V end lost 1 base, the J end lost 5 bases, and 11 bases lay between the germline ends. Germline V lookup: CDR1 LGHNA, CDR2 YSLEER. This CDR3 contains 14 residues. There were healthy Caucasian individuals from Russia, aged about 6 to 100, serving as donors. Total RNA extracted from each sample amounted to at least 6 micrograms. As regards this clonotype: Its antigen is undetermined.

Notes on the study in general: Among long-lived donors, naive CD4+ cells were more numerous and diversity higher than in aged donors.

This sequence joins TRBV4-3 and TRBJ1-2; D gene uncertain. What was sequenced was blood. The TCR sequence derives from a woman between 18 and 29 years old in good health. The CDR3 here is CASSQAQWDYGYTF. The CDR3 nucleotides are TGCGCCAGCAGCCAAGCCCAGTGGGATTATGGCTACACCTTC.